These 5 T cell receptor beta chains originate from one sample sequenced in a study of T cells expressing NK-cell markers. TCRdb re-called the 5' RACE reads and shows each CDR3 protein once, DNA omitted. In all, the sample yields approximately 380,000 distinct CDR3 sequences. Sample: blood T cells: a sorted CD56 or NKG2C T cell subset, CD4+ or CD8+ T cells, or bulk PBMC T cells (not recorded which). These receptor sequences come from a man aged 18 to 69 in good health.

The genes are TRBV5-1 and TRBJ1-2; the TRBD1 assignment by TCRdb is unverifiable without DNA. The CDR3 is made up of 16 amino acids. Germline-derived CDR1 and CDR2 are SGHRS and YFSETQ. CDR3 amino acids: CASSTGTANTPYGYTF.

The chain joins TRBV6-5 to TRBJ1-4. The CDR3 has 14 residues. Germline V gene lookup returns CDR1 MNHEY and CDR2 SVGAGI. CDR3 sequence: CASSYRVNSEKLFF.

The gene calls are TRBV29-1 and TRBJ2-1; TCRdb's D call, TRBD1, is unchecked because there is no DNA. CDR1 and CDR2 (germline): SQVTM, ANQGSEA. This CDR3 contains 15 residues. The CDR3: CSVERPPHPRNEQFF.

The CDR3 is CASRSRRQGNGDTQYF. The chain joins TRBV6-2 or TRBV6-3 to TRBJ2-3; TCRdb indicates TRBD1, and absent DNA this call remains unverified. This CDR3 has 16 amino acids. Per the germline V gene, CDR1 is MNHEY and CDR2 is SVGEGT.

The J gene is TRBJ2-3, the V gene TRBV11-1; as DNA is missing, the TRBD1 call by TCRdb cannot be tested. The CDR3 loop spans 13 amino acids. Germline CDR1 SGHAT, CDR2 FQDESV (reference sequence). This CDR3 reads CASGNRDQDTQYF.